The clone carrying this T cell receptor (beta chain) occurred a few times. As yet, its antigen is unknown. The data were taken from a study of shared clonotypes between healthy human individuals. Study findings and constraints: All-four-donor shared clonotypes had higher generation probabilities than non-shared clonotypes did. Approximately 4.5% was the fraction of naive CD4 clonotypes found shared across several donors.

Libraries were prepared by immunoSEQ multiplex PCR; TCRdb keeps only in-frame clonotypes and omits some of them. Here the sample spans approximately 980,000 clones, about 80% being singletons. Donors were Caucasian adults residing in Nashville, Tennessee, USA. The CDR3 spans 11 residues. The V and J ends lost 4 bases and 5 bases respectively, with 5 bases between them. Germline CDR1 and CDR2: SQVTM and ANQGSEA. Sequencing was done on a sample of memory CD4+ T cells sorted from blood. The subset here: CD45RA-negative fraction. The chain combines TRBV29-1 with TRBJ2-2; no reliable D call. The source of this sequence is a young man in good health. In nucleotides, the CDR3 is TGCAGCGTTGGGCAGACCGGGGAGCTGTTTTTT. This sequence encodes CSVGQTGELFF.